The following is a T cell receptor (beta chain) sequence with its context. The data stem from a study of blood T cell repertoires in COVID-19. In the authors' methods: For nucleated cells, counts were estimated from reference gene primer amplification. TCRdb's table, derived via immunoSEQ multiplex PCR, lists solely in-frame clones and lacks some. V, J and clone size were drawn from that table, and D and trimming were deduced from the DNA. Of roughly 300,000 clones in the sample, 70% to 90% were seen once. The sample consisted of peripheral blood. This TCR came from a man aged 18 to 29 who had recovered from COVID-19.

The CDR3 here is CASSNGAQTNEKLFF. CDR3 nucleotides: TGTGCCAGTAGTAATGGGGCGCAGACTAATGAAAAACTGTTTTTT. The genes are TRBV19 and TRBJ1-4, with a tentative D call TRBD1 (5 bases). This CDR3 has 15 residues. Per the germline V gene, CDR1 is LNHDA and CDR2 is SQIVND (reference sequence). V was clipped by 4 bases and J by 2 bases, with 11 bases between them.